These 28 T cell receptor beta chains were sequenced from one sample in a study of T cell responses to AZD1222 COVID-19 vaccine. This table comes from immunoSEQ multiplex PCR, and its TCRdb copy is limited to in-frame clones, with some not included. The sample comprises about 140,000 clones, around 92% of which are singletons, and about 1.5% rests with the top ten. The material sequenced was peripheral blood, taken on day 0 of AZD1222 vaccination. Receptors originate from an adult in good health.

The chain employs TRBV6-6 and TRBJ2-7; D uncertain. This CDR3 spans 13 amino acids. V shed 4 bases and J shed 6 bases, with 13 bases lying between them. Germline CDR1 reads MNHNY; CDR2 reads SVGAGI (reference sequence). CDR3 sequence: CASSSRPRVEQYF. CDR3 DNA sequence: TGTGCCAGCAGTTCCCGTCCTCGGGTCGAGCAGTACTTC.

The CDR3 DNA is TGTGCCAGTAGGAGCGGACGCACAAATTCACCCCTCCACTTT. Translated: CASRSGRTNSPLHF. This chain links TRBV19 with TRBJ1-6; no clear D gene. CDR1 is LNHDA and CDR2 is SQIVND in the germline V gene (reference sequence). Between the trimmed V and J ends, which lost 6 bases and 7 bases, there was a span of 13 bases. The length of the CDR3 is 14 residues.

This clone was seen more than once but under ten times. The gene calls are TRBV6-1 and TRBJ2-7; 9 bases fit TRBD1. The CDR3 is 15 residues long. In germline, CDR1 is MNHNS, CDR2 SASEGT. V was clipped by 1 base and J by 7 bases; unmatched bases: 8. The CDR3 loop reads CASSEDWTGAQEQYF. DNA for the CDR3: TGTGCCAGCAGTGAAGATTGGACAGGGGCGCAAGAGCAGTACTTC.

The chain carries TRBV9 and TRBJ2-2, with 11 bases matching TRBD2. The germline V gene has CDR1 SGDLS and CDR2 YYNGEE. Losses at the gene ends were 1 base for V and 4 bases for J; bases not matched to a gene: 3. The length of the CDR3 is 16 residues. CDR3 DNA sequence: TGTGCCAGCAGCGTACCGGGACTAGCGGCCACCGGGGAGCTGTTTTTT. This encodes CASSVPGLAATGELFF.

The chain has TRBV2 and TRBJ1-5; D uncertain. The V and J ends lost 1 base and 6 bases respectively, with 7 bases between them. Per germline, CDR1 SNHLY and CDR2 FYNNEI. The CDR3 is 13 residues long. The CDR3 nucleotides are TGTGCCAGCAGTGAAGGTTCTGGTCAGCCCCAGCATTTT. Translation gives CASSEGSGQPQHF.

This chain joins TRBV18 and TRBJ1-2, with a weak D call TRBD1 (5 bases). CDR3 length: 15 amino acids. With 1 base removed from V and 8 bases from J, the gap between germline ends came to 17 bases. CDR1 and CDR2 (germline): KGHSH, LQKENI. CDR3 protein: CASSPRSGGVGGYTF. CDR3 bases: TGTGCCAGCTCACCACGAAGTGGGGGAGTGGGAGGCTACACCTTC.

This rearrangement joins TRBV30 to TRBJ1-1, with D maybe TRBD1 (6 bases). The CDR3 has 13 residues. Germline assignment: CDR1 GTSNPN and CDR2 SVGIG (reference sequence). V gave up 4 bases and J gave up 0 bases, with 9 bases separating them. CDR3 region: CAWNQGMNTEAFF. As DNA, the CDR3 is TGTGCCTGGAATCAGGGGATGAACACTGAAGCTTTCTTT.

A single count supports this clone. The chain carries TRBV28 and TRBJ1-4; no clear D. V lost 10 bases and J 1 base, leaving 13 bases between the germline ends. The CDR3 spans 14 residues. Per the germline V gene, CDR1 is MDHEN and CDR2 is SYDVKM. The CDR3 loop reads CATKRTETNEKLFF. As DNA, the CDR3 is TGTGCCACCAAAAGGACGGAAACTAATGAAAAACTGTTTTTT.

This clone came up a few times. V gene TRBV11-1 combines with J gene TRBJ1-1; maybe TRBD1 (6 bases). Germline V gene data show CDR1 as SGHAT and CDR2 as FQDESV (reference sequence). Trimming removed 0 bases at V and 1 base at J, with 9 bases between. This CDR3 has 15 residues. CDR3 region: CASSLAGTKNTEAFF. CDR3 bases: TGTGCCAGCAGCTTAGCCGGGACAAAGAACACTGAAGCTTTCTTT.

The chain is built from TRBV5-4 and TRBJ1-2, with 7 positions matching TRBD1. This CDR3 has 16 amino acids. V dropped 2 bases and J dropped 4; count of bases not matched to a gene: 11. From germline, CDR1 is SGHNT and CDR2 YYREEE (reference sequence). The CDR3 sequence: CASSFIRTGRTYGYTF. The CDR3 DNA is TGTGCCAGCAGCTTTATTCGGACAGGACGGACCTATGGCTACACCTTC.

The chain couples TRBV28 to TRBJ1-2; TRBD1 matches at 8 bases. Trimming took 7 bases from V and 4 from J; bases not matched to a gene: 8. The CDR3 length is 14 residues. CDR1 MDHEN and CDR2 SYDVKM come from the germline V gene. CDR3 residues: CASNYIQGVYGYTF. In DNA, the CDR3 is TGTGCCAGCAACTATATACAGGGGGTCTATGGCTACACCTTC.

This sequence joins TRBV5-6 and TRBJ2-7; the match to TRBD2 covers 11 bases. Germline CDR1 and CDR2: SGHDT and YYEEEE. Trimming cost V 4 bases and J 2 bases; bases outside gene matches: 5. The CDR3 covers 15 residues. CDR3 sequence: CASSEGTSGPYEQYF. In DNA form, the CDR3 reads TGTGCCAGCAGCGAGGGGACTAGCGGACCCTACGAGCAGTACTTC.

The chain couples TRBV6-1 to TRBJ1-6, with D possibly matching TRBD1 (5 bases). This CDR3 is built from 13 residues. The V end was cut by 2 bases, the J end by 10 bases, with 9 bases between. The V gene's germline CDR1 is MNHNS and CDR2 SASEGT. CDR3: CASSESGISPLHF. Written as DNA, the CDR3 is TGTGCCAGCAGTGAATCAGGGATCTCACCCCTCCACTTT.

The sample holds one count of this clone. The chain recombines TRBV27 with TRBJ1-5; no definite D call. The germline V gene has CDR1 MNHEY and CDR2 SMNVEV (reference sequence). Trimming cost V 3 bases and J 7 bases, with 10 bases left between them. The CDR3 has 13 amino acids. The CDR3 nucleotides are TGTGCCAGCAGTTTTTCTAGTACCCAGCCCCAGCATTTT. Translated: CASSFSSTQPQHF.

The chain recombines TRBV11-2 with TRBJ2-3; no reliable D call. V dropped 1 base and J dropped 2 bases, with 7 bases sitting between them. Germline assignment: CDR1 SGHAT and CDR2 FQNNGV. The CDR3 has 14 amino acids. The CDR3 is CASSLGANTDTQYF. The CDR3 bases are TGTGCCAGCAGCTTAGGCGCAAACACAGATACGCAGTATTTT.

There are a few counts of this clone. The chain has TRBV30 and TRBJ2-1, with 7 nucleotides matching TRBD2. The CDR3 spans 13 residues. V was clipped by 7 bases and J by 10 bases; unmatched bases: 13. Germline assignment: CDR1 GTSNPN and CDR2 SVGIG (reference sequence). The CDR3 loop reads CAYSSGRHIEQFF. CDR3 sequence (DNA): TGTGCCTATTCTAGCGGTCGCCACATCGAGCAGTTCTTC. Based on the CDR3 plus reference TRBV30 and TRBJ2-1, the full variable domain is SQTIHQWPATLVQPVGSPLSLECTVEGTSNPNLYWYRQAAGRGLQLLFYSVGIGQISSEVPQNLSASRPQDRQFILSSKKLLLSDSGFYLCAYSSGRHIEQFFGPGTRLTVL.

The V call is TRBV13, the J call TRBJ2-7; the D gene is possibly TRBD2 (6 bases). The CDR3 covers 14 residues. Germline V gives CDR1 PRHDT, CDR2 FYEKMQ (reference sequence). The germline V and J ends were trimmed by 0 bases and 7 bases, with 13 bases remaining between them. CDR3 in DNA: TGTGCCAGCAGCTTAGGTGACACCGGGGGTGAGCAGTACTTC. This sequence encodes CASSLGDTGGEQYF.

The chain carries TRBV18 and TRBJ1-3; D unclear. V lost 0 bases, J lost 4 bases, and 10 bases lay in between. The length of the CDR3 is 15 residues. Germline CDR1 KGHSH, CDR2 LQKENI. Here the CDR3 DNA reads TGTGCCAGCTCACCACCCCGCCAGACGGGAAACACCATATATTTT. Residues: CASSPPRQTGNTIYF.

The rearrangement joins TRBV5-6 to TRBJ1-2, with a tentative D call TRBD1 (6 bases). The CDR3 extends over 14 amino acids. The V end lost 6 bases, the J end lost 5 bases, and 17 bases lay between the germline ends. In germline, CDR1 is SGHDT, CDR2 YYEEEE. The CDR3 here is CASIPPGARYGYTF. CDR3 sequence (DNA): TGTGCCAGCATCCCACCAGGGGCGAGGTATGGCTACACCTTC.

The chain recombines TRBV27 with TRBJ1-6; 7 bases are shared with TRBD1. The germline V gene has CDR1 MNHEY and CDR2 SMNVEV (reference sequence). Trimming cost V 3 bases and J 8 bases; bases outside gene matches: 10. There are 16 residues in the CDR3. DNA of the CDR3: TGTGCCAGCAGTTTCCGCCACAGGGGATTGGATTCACCCCTCCACTTT. It codes for CASSFRHRGLDSPLHF.

This chain joins TRBV30 and TRBJ1-2; a weak D match, TRBD1 (5 bases). There are 16 residues in the CDR3. V was pared by 0 bases and J by 7 bases, with 21 bases between. CDR1 GTSNPN and CDR2 SVGIG come from the germline V gene (reference sequence). The CDR3 DNA reads TGTGCCTGGAGTGTCCGGGACCGAGCCTACGGACTTGGCTACACCTTC. This codes for CAWSVRDRAYGLGYTF.

The rearrangement joins TRBV27 to TRBJ2-7; D is ambiguous. V was trimmed by 1 base and J by 1 base, leaving 5 bases between them. The germline CDR1 and CDR2 sequences are MNHEY and SMNVEV (reference sequence). This CDR3 has 13 amino acids. The CDR3 region has the DNA TGTGCCAGCAGTTTATATGGGTCCTACGAGCAGTACTTC. Protein sequence: CASSLYGSYEQYF.

This clone occurred a few times. The chain uses TRBV19 and TRBJ1-5, with D unclear. Trimming pared 6 bases from V and 7 bases from J, leaving 16 bases between. CDR1 and CDR2 from the germline V gene are LNHDA and SQIVND (reference sequence). The CDR3 has 14 residues. The CDR3 DNA reads TGTGCCAGTAGGCTCCCCGGGTATGGGCAGCCCCAGCATTTT. Translation: CASRLPGYGQPQHF. Complete variable domain (other parts from reference TRBV19 and TRBJ1-5): DGGITQSPKYLFRKEGQNVTLSCEQNLNHDAMYWYRQDPGQGLRLIYYSQIVNDFQKGDIAEGYSVSREKKESFPLTVTSAQKNPTAFYLCASRLPGYGQPQHFGDGTRLSIL.

The J gene is TRBJ1-4, the V gene TRBV5-6; possible D gene TRBD1, 5 bases. The ends were cut back, 1 base at V and 8 bases at J, with 9 bases in the middle. The CDR3 loop spans 13 amino acids. Germline CDR1 SGHDT, CDR2 YYEEEE. The CDR3 region is CASSLPGREKLFF. The CDR3 DNA reads as TGTGCCAGCAGCTTGCCGGGACGCGAAAAACTGTTTTTT.

This sequence joins TRBV12-3 or TRBV12-4 and TRBJ1-2; D gene unclear. The length of the CDR3 is 13 residues. Between the trimmed V and J ends, which lost 0 bases and 7 bases, there was a span of 9 bases. DNA of the CDR3: TGTGCCAGCAGTTTAGCCGCCAGGCTTGGCTACACCTTC. Residues: CASSLAARLGYTF.

V usage is TRBV11-2 and J usage is TRBJ1-1; tentative D call: TRBD1 (6 bases). V was clipped by 4 bases and J by 3 bases, with 24 bases between them. This CDR3 contains 18 residues. Germline V gene lookup returns CDR1 SGHAT and CDR2 FQNNGV. CDR3 in amino acids: CASSSLGGPRLIDTEAFF. For the CDR3, the DNA is TGTGCCAGCAGCTCGCTCGGGGGGCCGCGCTTGATTGACACTGAAGCTTTCTTT.

The CDR3 reads CASGTGGLGHEQFF. Written as DNA, the CDR3 is TGCGCCAGCGGCACGGGGGGACTCGGCCATGAGCAGTTCTTC. This chain connects TRBV5-1 to TRBJ2-1; 7 bases fit TRBD2. Germline V CDR1 and CDR2: SGHRS, YFSETQ. The CDR3 runs 14 residues. The V and J ends lost 7 bases and 8 bases, in that order; junction bases with no gene match: 12.

V is TRBV29-1 and J is TRBJ1-4; TRBD1 is a possible D gene (6 bases). The CDR3 extends over 15 amino acids. The V end lost 7 bases, the J end lost 3 bases, and 18 bases lay between the germline ends. Germline CDR1 SQVTM, CDR2 ANQGSEA. The CDR3 coding sequence is TGCAGCGGCCTAGGGGGGAGAGGAGCTAATGAAAAACTGTTTTTT. Residues: CSGLGGRGANEKLFF.